The entry that follows covers one TCR beta chain sequence. The antigen remains undetermined. Following extraction, RNA underwent reverse transcription to cDNA, which served as the sequencing template. Measured with immunoSEQ multiplex PCR; TCRdb has only the in-frame clones, and not every one. The profile shows 100,000 to 150,000 clones, roughly 50% of them singletons. The data stem from a study of CD8+ T cells in alopecia areata. CDR1 is SQVTM, CDR2 ANQGSEA, per germline. The CDR3 spans 13 residues. J gave up 5 bases and V 7 bases, and 6 bases lay outside the gene matches. Study conclusions and caveats: Clarity of TCR sharing across patients fell short of that in mice, possibly HLA-related. Lesional scalp displayed greater clonality than normal scalp, most notably in alopecia totalis/universalis.

Samples from alopecia areata patients were lesional scalp punch biopsies and peripheral blood. This clonotype originated in a human donor with alopecia areata. Sequencing was carried out using NKG2D-low CD8+ T cells sorted from blood. The chain combines TRBV29-1 with TRBJ2-1, with 9 bases aligning to TRBD1. This chain's CDR3 is CSGGQGFDNEQFF. DNA of the CDR3: TGCAGCGGGGGACAGGGATTTGACAATGAGCAGTTCTTC.